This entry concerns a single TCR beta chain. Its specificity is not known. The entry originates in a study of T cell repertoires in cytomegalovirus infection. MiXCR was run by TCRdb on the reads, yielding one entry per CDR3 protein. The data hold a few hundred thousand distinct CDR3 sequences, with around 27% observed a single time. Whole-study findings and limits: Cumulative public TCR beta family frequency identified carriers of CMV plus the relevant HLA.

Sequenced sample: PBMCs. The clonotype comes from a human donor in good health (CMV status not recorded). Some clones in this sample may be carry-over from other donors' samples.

The CDR3 region is CSVGERLAGVRGTGELFF. The CDR3 nucleotides are TGCAGCGTTGGAGAAAGACTAGCGGGAGTTCGGGGCACCGGGGAGCTGTTTTTT. The chain carries TRBV29-1 and TRBJ2-2; 12 positions match TRBD2. J lost 4 bases, V lost 4 bases, and 13 bases had no gene match. There are 18 residues in the CDR3. Germline CDR1 SQVTM, CDR2 ANQGSEA.